This T cell receptor (beta chain) was obtained from a study of cytomegalovirus exposure and HLA in healthy donors. Vbeta (60) and Jbeta (13) primers were used in the PCR. Repertoires were generated with immunoSEQ multiplex PCR, while TCRdb's copy carries only in-frame clones and drops some. Among about 150,000 clones listed, around 83% were seen once. Germline assignment: CDR1 SGHVS and CDR2 FQNEAQ. V was pared by 0 bases and J by 3 bases, with 6 bases between. The CDR3 runs 13 residues. The genes are TRBV7-8 and TRBJ2-7; D is unclear. The sequence derives from a woman between 18 and 29 years old in good health and CMV-seronegative. The sequenced sample was PBMCs. The CDR3 here is CASSLAPHYEQYF. The DNA of the CDR3 is TGTGCCAGCAGCTTAGCCCCCCACTACGAGCAGTACTTC.